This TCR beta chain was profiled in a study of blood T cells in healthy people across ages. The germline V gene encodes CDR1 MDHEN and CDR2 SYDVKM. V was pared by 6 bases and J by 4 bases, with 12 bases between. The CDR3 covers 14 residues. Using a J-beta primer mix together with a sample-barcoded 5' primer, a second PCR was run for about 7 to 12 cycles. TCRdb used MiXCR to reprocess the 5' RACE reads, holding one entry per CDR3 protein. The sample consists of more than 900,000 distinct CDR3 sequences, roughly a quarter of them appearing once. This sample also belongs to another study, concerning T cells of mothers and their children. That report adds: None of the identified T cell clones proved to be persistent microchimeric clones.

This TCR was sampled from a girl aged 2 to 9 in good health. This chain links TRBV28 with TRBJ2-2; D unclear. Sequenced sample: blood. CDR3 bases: TGTGCCAGCAGCAATATCAGTTTCACCGGGGAGCTGTTTTTT. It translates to CASSNISFTGELFF.